This T cell receptor (beta chain) emerged from a study of T cell responses to AZD1222 COVID-19 vaccine (TCRdb year 2021). Background for the entire study: Because spike-specific TCR depth and breadth did not differ between the two schedules, AZD1222 recipients who got a second dose at roughly 4 weeks were pooled with those who got a second dose at roughly 12 weeks. TCR sequencing was performed for roughly 250 trial participants, of whom roughly 200 were given two doses of AZD1222 and approximately 26 were given two doses of MenACWY control vaccine. Enrollment into the trials was organized by age into subgroups of 18-55, 56-69 and 70-plus years, and those subgroups contained roughly 150, 30 and 60 TCR-sequenced participants, respectively.

The paper as a whole reports these results and caveats: No day 14 peak-response samples were available, so repertoires were characterized only after the peak T cell response. The 56-69-year group was small, and its depth increase did not reach significance, likely because of low power. Participants were mostly white British and included more females than males, and it was suggested by the authors that clonal diversity may have been underestimated. After two AZD1222 doses, both the breadth and the depth of spike-specific TCRs were significantly higher than at day 0 and than in MenACWY recipients. The vaccine-associated CD4 TCRs covered the entire spike protein, and the dominant responses fell in regions 160-218 and 743-854. Only five or six AZD1222 recipients were SARS-CoV-2 seropositive at baseline, limiting conclusions about previously exposed vaccinees. Reportedly, close to half of the unique spike-specific TCRs recognized epitopes lying outside the regions that are mutated in the B.1.351 and B.1.1.7 variants.

The time point label of this sample denotes: baseline before first vaccination. Samples from vaccinated people were obtained from the UK trials COV001 and COV002, which included a single-blind randomized controlled phase 2/3 trial of AZD1222 (ChAdOx1 nCoV-19) in healthy adults. For TCRbeta chain sequencing, PBMC samples were collected from trial participants at day 0 and at day 28 after the second dose. On this clone itself: The target of this receptor is not known. Base qualities are not provided; no much larger clone lies one nucleotide away.

The CDR3 regions of human TCRbeta chains were subjected to immunosequencing. Processing in the source paper ran as follows. TCRs in the repertoires were compared against a reference library of SARS-CoV-2-specific TCRs that had been generated with the MIRA antigen-specificity platform. Breadth meant the fraction of unique TCRs that were SARS-CoV-2-associated, whereas depth meant the fraction of total T cells that were SARS-CoV-2-associated. Using the MIRA data, each spike-specific TCR was assigned both to the spike region to which the TCR was reactive and to a CD4 or CD8 class. Log10-transformed breadth and depth values were compared by one-way ANOVA with Sidak's multiple comparisons tests. Imported from immuneACCESS, the table was reduced by TCRdb to in-frame sequences with V and J called. These copies leave out some clones; in studies compared against another copy, an unresolved V gene accounts for under half, and the cause of the remainder is not known. That table supplies the V and J calls and clone size; D and trimming were determined from the DNA. In all, the sample holds roughly 120,000 clones, and roughly 88% of those were seen once. The top ten constitute over 5.5% of the sample.

This sequence originates from an adult in good health. The specimen was peripheral blood, collected on day 0 of AZD1222 vaccination.

The nucleotides are TGTGCCAGCAGTTTGCTCGGACTAGCGGGCTCCTACGAGCAGTACTTC. Its protein reads: CASSLLGLAGSYEQYF. The chain couples TRBV28 to TRBJ2-7, with 11 central nucleotides matching TRBD2. Trimming removed 3 bases from V and 0 bases from J; the gene matches leave 4 bases unexplained. Taken from cysteine to phenylalanine, the CDR3 has 16 residues. Only the CDR3 DNA is retained, 48 bases long and in frame from the first base. The germline V gene yields MDHEN for CDR1 and SYDVKM for CDR2.